A single sample gave rise to the 32 T cell receptor beta chains below, sequenced in a study of blood T cells in healthy people across ages. Sample-barcoded 5' priming and a J-beta primer mix drove a second PCR of about 7 to 12 cycles. TCRdb ran MiXCR on the 5' RACE reads and lists one entry per CDR3 protein. The repertoire holds some 1.7 million distinct CDR3 sequences, 28% seen once, with more than 6% in the top ten. The sequencing input was blood. Receptor source: a woman aged 25 to 45 in good health.

The gene calls are TRBV7-9 and TRBJ2-3; D is tentatively TRBD1 or TRBD2 (6 bases each). V was clipped by 2 bases and J by 5 bases, with 11 bases between them. The length of the CDR3 is 14 residues. Germline CDR1 is SEHNR and CDR2 is FQNEAQ (reference sequence). CDR3 bases: TGTGCCAGCAGCTTACAGGGGACTGGAGATACGCAGTATTTT. Protein product: CASSLQGTGDTQYF.

The rearrangement joins TRBV7-6 to TRBJ2-3; 12 nucleotides match TRBD2. Germline loops: CDR1 SGHVS, CDR2 FNYEAQ. The CDR3 extends over 17 amino acids. The J segment lost 4 bases and the V segment lost 4 bases, leaving 9 bases of the junction unmatched. CDR3 loop: CASSYDPSGGDPDTQYF. CDR3 DNA sequence: TGTGCCAGCAGCTACGACCCTAGCGGGGGGGACCCAGATACGCAGTATTTT.

In this sample, this clonotype turned up a few times. The rearrangement joins TRBV28 to TRBJ1-2, with D possibly TRBD1 on 6 matching bases. Germline CDR1 MDHEN, CDR2 SYDVKM. Trimming stripped 1 base from V and 8 bases from J, with 17 bases between. This CDR3 has 15 amino acids. In DNA, the CDR3 is TGTGCCAGCAGTTTATCACCAGGGGAAAGCCTAGGCTACACCTTC. Amino acids: CASSLSPGESLGYTF.

This clonotype was counted at least ten times. This chain joins TRBV2 and TRBJ2-4; 9 positions agree with TRBD2. The DNA end is a closer match to TRBJ2-7, so the J assignment may be wrong. The CDR3 has 14 residues. Germline V gene lookup returns CDR1 SNHLY and CDR2 FYNNEI. CDR3: CASSGLAGIYEQYF. The CDR3 DNA is TGTGCCAGCAGTGGGCTAGCGGGGATTTACGAGCAGTACTTC.

As for this clonotype: A read error may explain this, as a much larger clone is one base away. V usage is TRBV7-2 and J usage is TRBJ2-4; maybe TRBD2 (6 bases). The germline V gene encodes CDR1 SGHTA and CDR2 FQGNSA. The CDR3 contains 16 residues. The CDR3 DNA sequence: TGTGCCAACAGCTTAGAAGCGGGCCTAGCCAAAAACATTCAGTACTTC. This encodes CANSLEAGLAKNIQYF.

Many counts were recorded for this clonotype. The rearrangement links TRBV5-1 to TRBJ2-7; perhaps TRBD2 as D (7 bases). The CDR3 has 15 amino acids. Per the germline V gene, CDR1 is SGHRS and CDR2 is YFSETQ. Deletions cut 4 bases from V and 3 bases from J, with 17 bases between. The CDR3 sequence is CASSRLGGPIYEQYF. CDR3 coding DNA: TGCGCCAGCAGCCGACTCGGGGGGCCTATCTACGAGCAGTACTTC.

Turning to this clonotype: At one boundary the junction diverges from the germline segment, which might be a read error. The J gene is TRBJ2-7, the V gene TRBV7-2; 8 bases align to TRBD2. Germline V gene lookup returns CDR1 SGHTA and CDR2 FQGNSA. The CDR3 is 19 amino acids. The CDR3 protein is CAGSLASVAGKPTPYEQYF. CDR3 nucleotide sequence: TGTGCCGGCAGCTTAGCGTCGGTAGCGGGGAAGCCCACCCCCTACGAGCAGTACTTC.

The chain recombines TRBV7-9 with TRBJ1-2; D is ambiguous. The germline V gene encodes CDR1 SEHNR and CDR2 FQNEAQ (reference sequence). This CDR3 has 13 amino acids. V dropped 1 base and J dropped 7 bases, with 10 bases sitting between them. CDR3: CASSLGGGFGYTF. The CDR3 nucleotides are TGTGCCAGCAGCTTAGGAGGCGGGTTTGGCTACACCTTC.

CDR3 residues: CSVSGRGTTGELFF. As DNA, the CDR3 is TGCAGCGTGAGTGGCAGGGGTACGACCGGGGAGCTGTTTTTT. V and J are TRBV20-1 and TRBJ2-2; perhaps TRBD1 as D (6 bases). Germline V gene data show CDR1 as DFQATT and CDR2 as SNEGSKA (reference sequence). The CDR3 contains 14 residues.

This clonotype appeared a few times. The chain combines TRBV7-2 with TRBJ2-5, with D uncertain. The CDR3 spans 17 residues. Deletions cut 1 base from V and 4 bases from J, with 19 bases between. CDR1 is SGHTA, CDR2 FQGNSA, per germline. CDR3 sequence: CASSLGPRWASRETQYF. The CDR3 DNA sequence: TGTGCCAGCAGCTTAGGTCCTCGATGGGCTTCCCGAGAGACCCAGTACTTC.

Ten or more counts support this clonotype. The gene calls are TRBV7-9 and TRBJ1-1, with a possible D match to TRBD1 (5 bases). Trimming pared 6 bases from V and 1 base from J, leaving 9 bases between. CDR3 length: 13 residues. Looked up from germline, CDR1 is SEHNR and CDR2 is FQNEAQ (reference sequence). As DNA, the CDR3 is TGTGCCAGCAGTCGGGACGAGAACACTGAAGCTTTCTTT. This encodes CASSRDENTEAFF.

Regarding this clonotype: Just one base apart from a much larger clone, this may be a read error. V and J are TRBV7-2 and TRBJ2-7; maybe TRBD2 (6 bases). Trimming pared 4 bases from V and 1 base from J, leaving 11 bases between. The CDR3 is made up of 14 amino acids. CDR1 SGHTA and CDR2 FQGNSA come from the germline V gene. In DNA form, the CDR3 reads TGTGCCAGCAGCTGCTGGCGGGAATCCTACGAGCAGTACTTC. Translation gives CASSCWRESYEQYF.

The chain couples TRBV28 to TRBJ1-4; 7 bases agree with TRBD1. Germline V lookup: CDR1 MDHEN, CDR2 SYDVKM. This CDR3 has 18 amino acids. Trimming cost V 8 bases and J 4 bases; bases outside gene matches: 19. Here the CDR3 reads CASSLGGGGVRLNEKLFF. Written as DNA, the CDR3 is TGTGCCAGCTCCCTAGGGGGAGGGGGCGTACGTCTTAATGAAAAACTGTTTTTT.

This chain joins TRBV25-1 and TRBJ1-2; no definite D call. Trimming pared 2 bases from V and 8 bases from J, leaving 18 bases between. The CDR3 runs 15 residues. From germline, CDR1 is MGHDK and CDR2 SYGVNS. CDR3 protein: CASSEASEGAGGYTF. DNA for the CDR3: TGTGCCAGCAGTGAAGCCTCCGAGGGTGCGGGGGGCTACACCTTC.

This clonotype was detected once. The V call is TRBV5-1, the J call TRBJ2-1; tentatively, D is TRBD1 or TRBD2 (5 bases each). V was clipped by 8 bases and J by 10 bases, with 13 bases between them. The CDR3 consists of 11 residues. Per germline, CDR1 SGHRS and CDR2 YFSETQ. CDR3 in DNA: TGCGCCAGAGAGGGGACGACAGAGCAGTTCTTC. Its translation: CAREGTTEQFF.

This clonotype was counted ten times or more. The rearrangement uses TRBV4-2 and TRBJ2-7; the match to TRBD1 covers 11 bases. The length of the CDR3 is 16 residues. V was clipped by 0 bases and J by 3 bases; unmatched bases: 4. Per germline, CDR1 LGHNA and CDR2 YNFKEQ. Here the CDR3 reads CASSQDTGTGGYEQYF. In nucleotides, the CDR3 is TGTGCCAGCAGCCAAGATACCGGGACAGGGGGCTACGAGCAGTACTTC.

The gene calls are TRBV13 and TRBJ2-5; TRBD2 aligns across 14 bases. Trimming cost V 4 bases and J 5 bases; bases outside gene matches: 6. The CDR3 contains 16 residues. In germline, CDR1 is PRHDT, CDR2 FYEKMQ (reference sequence). Here the CDR3 reads CASSYTGTSGGETQYF. Here the CDR3 DNA reads TGTGCCAGCAGCTACACCGGGACTAGCGGGGGTGAGACCCAGTACTTC.

The chain is built from TRBV28 and TRBJ2-3, with 10 bases that match TRBD1. Germline V lookup: CDR1 MDHEN, CDR2 SYDVKM. The ends lost 3 bases at V and 4 bases at J; junction bases unmatched: 7. The length of the CDR3 is 16 residues. The DNA for the CDR3 is TGTGCCAGCAGTTTTGGACCCGGGACAGGGGCAGATACGCAGTATTTT. It translates to CASSFGPGTGADTQYF.

This chain joins TRBV9 and TRBJ2-3; D is perhaps TRBD1 (5 bases). The CDR3 is 14 residues long. Germline CDR1 reads SGDLS; CDR2 reads YYNGEE. Trimming removed 0 bases at V and 4 bases at J, with 9 bases between. Here the CDR3 reads CASSVGLGPDTQYF. The CDR3 DNA sequence: TGTGCCAGCAGCGTAGGATTGGGGCCAGATACGCAGTATTTT.

This chain links TRBV20-1 with TRBJ1-2; weak D call: TRBD1 (6 bases). Between the trimmed V and J ends, which lost 0 bases and 0 bases, there was a span of 20 bases. This CDR3 region has 18 residues. CDR1 is DFQATT and CDR2 is SNEGSKA in the germline V gene (reference sequence). The CDR3 nucleotides are TGCAGTGCTAGAGATTGGGGGGAGGACAGCCTTCCTAACTATGGCTACACCTTC. This sequence encodes CSARDWGEDSLPNYGYTF.

This clonotype was detected only a few times. V usage is TRBV27 and J usage is TRBJ2-7; tentative D call: TRBD2 (6 bases). Trimming pared 6 bases from V and 6 bases from J, leaving 9 bases between. The CDR3 sequence is 11 residues long. CDR1 and CDR2 (germline): MNHEY, SMNVEV (reference sequence). CDR3 nucleotide sequence: TGTGCCAGCAGGCTGGGGGGCGAGCAGTACTTC. Residues: CASRLGGEQYF.

A note on this clonotype: A much larger clone sits a single nucleotide away, making a read error possible. This rearrangement joins TRBV12-3 or TRBV12-4 to TRBJ2-5, with 9 bases fitting TRBD2. The V segment lost 5 bases and the J segment 11 bases; nucleotides outside the gene matches: 6. The CDR3 contains 12 residues. Written as DNA, the CDR3 is TGTGCCAGCAGTATCCGACTAGCGGAGCAGTACTTC. Protein product: CASSIRLAEQYF.

With respect to this clonotype: A much larger clone is a single base away; this may be a read error. This chain links TRBV5-8 with TRBJ1-5, with TRBD1 identical over 11 bases. This CDR3 is 15 amino acids long. Germline-derived CDR1 and CDR2 are SGHTS and YDEGEE. The DNA of the CDR3 is TGTGTCAGCAGCCTGGGACAGGGGGTAGATCAGCCCCAGCATTTT. Amino acids: CVSSLGQGVDQPQHF.

This clonotype was recorded a few times. The gene calls are TRBV18 and TRBJ2-1; possible D gene TRBD1, 6 bases. This CDR3 has 14 amino acids. Germline V lookup: CDR1 KGHSH, CDR2 LQKENI. V lost 1 base and J lost 12, with 16 bases in between. CDR3 sequence (DNA): TGTGCCAGCTCACCACTCGGGACAACCGAGGGGCAGTTCTTC. Translation gives CASSPLGTTEGQFF.

The V and J genes are TRBV30 and TRBJ1-2; D is perhaps TRBD1 (5 bases). Per germline, CDR1 GTSNPN and CDR2 SVGIG (reference sequence). This CDR3 comprises 15 residues. Trimming stripped 0 bases from V and 4 bases from J, with 15 bases between. The CDR3 loop reads CAWSVLPGPSYGYTF. The CDR3, as DNA: TGTGCCTGGAGTGTACTACCGGGACCCTCCTATGGCTACACCTTC.

V gene TRBV20-1 combines with J gene TRBJ2-7; D is uncertain. Trimming pared 7 bases from V and 7 bases from J, leaving 23 bases between. Germline CDR1 DFQATT, CDR2 SNEGSKA (reference sequence). This CDR3 comprises 14 residues. The CDR3 DNA follows: TGCAGTGGGGGTATTTCCACCTCCTACAATGAGCAGTACTTC. It yields the protein CSGGISTSYNEQYF.

This clonotype was observed a handful of times. The V call is TRBV7-6, the J call TRBJ1-1; no clear D. Germline-derived CDR1 and CDR2 are SGHVS and FNYEAQ. This CDR3 has 14 residues. Trimming shortened V by 0 bases and J by 4 bases, and 9 bases separated the two germline ends. The DNA of the CDR3 is TGTGCCAGCAGCTTAGCGCTGGCCAGCACTGAAGCTTTCTTT. Translated, it gives CASSLALASTEAFF.

The rearrangement links TRBV20-1 to TRBJ2-4, with D possibly matching TRBD2 (6 bases). CDR1 and CDR2 (germline): DFQATT, SNEGSKA (reference sequence). The CDR3 is made up of 13 amino acids. The CDR3 DNA reads as TGCAGCACCAAACGACCGGGAGAAAACATTCAGTACTTC. It codes for CSTKRPGENIQYF.

This clonotype occurred a few times. This sequence joins TRBV5-1 and TRBJ2-7; D is tentatively TRBD1 or TRBD2 (5 bases each). With 3 bases removed from V and 3 bases from J, the gap between germline ends came to 19 bases. The CDR3 runs to 16 residues. The germline V gene has CDR1 SGHRS and CDR2 YFSETQ. CDR3 in DNA: TGCGCCAGCAGCTCGGGATTCTCAGGGCTGATCTACGAGCAGTACTTC. It is translated as CASSSGFSGLIYEQYF.

At least ten counts were recorded for this clonotype. The gene calls are TRBV12-5 and TRBJ2-3; 7 nucleotides line up with TRBD1. The trim removed 3 bases at V and 0 bases at J, leaving 9 bases unmatched. From germline, CDR1 is LGHNT and CDR2 FRNRAP. CDR3 size: 17 residues. The CDR3 DNA reads TGTGCTAGTGGTTTCGGATACGACAGGGCCAGCACAGATACGCAGTATTTT. Translating it yields CASGFGYDRASTDTQYF.

Only one count was recorded for this clonotype. The rearrangement joins TRBV30 to TRBJ2-2, with 10 nucleotides matching TRBD2. The CDR3 contains 16 residues. Germline lookup yields CDR1 GTSNPN and CDR2 SVGIG (reference sequence). Trimming at V came to 0 bases and at J to 5 bases, leaving 6 bases not matched to a gene. The CDR3 nucleotides are TGTGCCTGGAGTGTAGTTCCTAGCGGGGGTACCGGGGAGCTGTTTTTT. Translation: CAWSVVPSGGTGELFF. The variable domain in full, with the rest retrieved from reference TRBV30 and TRBJ2-2, is SQTIHQWPATLVQPVGSPLSLECTVEGTSNPNLYWYRQAAGRGLQLLFYSVGIGQISSEVPQNLSASRPQDRQFILSSKKLLLSDSGFYLCAWSVVPSGGTGELFFGEGSRLTVL.

The chain uses TRBV15 and TRBJ2-4; 8 nucleotides line up with TRBD2. The germline CDR1 and CDR2 sequences are LNHNV and YYDKDF (reference sequence). CDR3 length: 15 amino acids. V shed 1 base and J 13 bases; nucleotides not matched to a gene: 12. The DNA for the CDR3 is TGTGCCACCAGCAGAGGCGGGGGGCCCTACAATGAGCAGTACTTC. This codes for CATSRGGGPYNEQYF.